This T cell receptor beta chain was recovered during a study of post-analysis software for immune sequencing data. Study summary: Multiple sclerosis in the patients followed relapsing-remitting, secondary progressive and progressive-relapsing courses.

The ends were cut back, 2 bases at V and 8 bases at J, with 10 bases in the middle. Germline-derived CDR1 and CDR2 are SGHDT and YYEEEE. CDR3 length equals 13 residues. This clonotype turned up a few times. Its target is not known. Unique molecular identifiers were present in the TCR beta cDNA libraries. About 500,000 cDNA molecules were obtained per 1 to 10 million input T cells. TCRdb re-called the PCR reads with MiXCR, one entry per CDR3 protein. Here the sample spans hundreds of thousands of distinct CDR3 sequences, about 27% being singletons. Study outcomes and limitations: People with multiple sclerosis had a significantly lower normalized Chao1 diversity than controls did. Comparison of patients with controls showed roughly five TRBV segments more frequent in patients, TRBV5-6, TRBV5-1 and TRBV20-1 among them. Those samples that were prepared in the same batch co-clustered strongly by F measure.

The sample consisted of blood. The V call is TRBV5-6, the J call TRBJ1-4; a possible D gene is TRBD1 (5 bases). The source is a girl aged 5 to 17 with multiple sclerosis. The chain's CDR3 is CASSFGAGEKLFF. CDR3 nucleotides: TGTGCCAGCAGCTTCGGAGCAGGGGAAAAACTGTTTTTT.